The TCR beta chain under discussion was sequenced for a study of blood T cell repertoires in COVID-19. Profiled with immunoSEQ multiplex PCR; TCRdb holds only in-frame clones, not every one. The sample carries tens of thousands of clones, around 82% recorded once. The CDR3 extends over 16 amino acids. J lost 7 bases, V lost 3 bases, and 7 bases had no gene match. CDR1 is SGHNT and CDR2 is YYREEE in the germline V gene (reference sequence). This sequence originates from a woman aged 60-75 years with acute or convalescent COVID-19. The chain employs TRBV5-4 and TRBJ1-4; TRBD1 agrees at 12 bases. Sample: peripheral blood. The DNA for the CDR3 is TGTGCCAGCAGCTCCGGGACAGGGGGCGTGAGTGAAAAACTGTTTTTT. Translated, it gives CASSSGTGGVSEKLFF.